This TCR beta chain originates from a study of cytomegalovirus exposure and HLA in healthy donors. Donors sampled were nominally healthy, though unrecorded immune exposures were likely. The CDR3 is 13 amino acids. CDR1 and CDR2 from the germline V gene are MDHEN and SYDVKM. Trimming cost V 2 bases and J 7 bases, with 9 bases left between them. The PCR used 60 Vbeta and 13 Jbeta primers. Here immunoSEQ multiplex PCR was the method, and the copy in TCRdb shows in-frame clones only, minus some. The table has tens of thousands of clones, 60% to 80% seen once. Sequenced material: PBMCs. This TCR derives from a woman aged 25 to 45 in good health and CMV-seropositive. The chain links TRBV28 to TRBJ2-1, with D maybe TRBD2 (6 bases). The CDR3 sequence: CASSLGGLNEQFF. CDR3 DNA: TGTGCCAGCAGTTTAGGGGGGTTGAATGAGCAGTTCTTC.